The subject of this entry is one T cell receptor (beta chain). Its target is unknown. These data are taken from a study of cytomegalovirus exposure and HLA in healthy donors. Overall study results and limits: In vitro assays verified that a few CMV-associated chains recognized CMV antigens specifically. Versus the approximately 670-donor mean, an Asian-associated ancestry cluster reportedly showed fewer N-insertions in a later analysis.

Trimming removed 0 bases from V and 9 bases from J; junction bases left unmatched: 7. Germline V lookup: CDR1 SGHVS, CDR2 FQNEAQ. The CDR3 sequence is 15 residues long. It was with 60 Vbeta and 13 Jbeta primers that the PCR ran. Methods used by the authors: An analysis performed later counted around 80 million unique TCR beta chains (roughly 10 million of them shared). The method was immunoSEQ multiplex PCR; TCRdb's version includes in-frame clones alone and lacks a portion of them. That table gives V, J and clone size, and the DNA gave D and trimming. Of some 150,000 clones listed, more than 75% are singletons.

The receptor comes from a young man in good health and CMV-seropositive. The chain links TRBV7-8 to TRBJ2-7; 11 bases line up with TRBD1. Sequenced input: PBMCs. CDR3 sequence reads: CASSLARGQGAPQYF. The CDR3 coding sequence is TGTGCCAGCAGCTTAGCTCGTGGACAGGGGGCTCCGCAGTACTTC.